This T cell receptor (beta chain) was captured by sequencing in a study of CD8 T cells in Susac syndrome (dated by TCRdb to 2018 to 2020). General notes on the study: Repertoire sequencing was used to test whether CD8+ T cell activation and differentiation in Susac syndrome was antigen driven.

Concerning this clonotype itself: It lacks a known antigen. Base quality data are lacking; no much larger clone is found one base away.

Results and caveats for the whole study, not just this receptor: The number of individuals in the TCR sequencing and HLA analysis was recognized as being relatively small.

The CDR3 runs 12 amino acids, cysteine and phenylalanine included. Solely the CDR3 DNA is kept, with 36 bases framed from the first base. CDR1 and CDR2 are read off the germline V gene as SQVTM and ANQGSEA. The junction carries 5 bases between V and J, which are trimmed by 2 bases and 2 bases respectively. RNA was extracted using the RNeasy kit, and roughly 0.5 to 1 ug of the RNA was reverse transcribed with random hexamers. TCR beta CDR3 regions were amplified with the immunoSEQ multiplex PCR assay covering 54 Vbeta and 13 Jbeta segments. To correct PCR amplification bias, a synthetic template baseline was used for both primer optimization and computational correction. In the source study's methods: Reads were annotated to V, D and J genes per IMGT and analyzed with immunoSEQ Analyzer, keeping only productive sequences. To calculate clonality, Shannon entropy was normalized by log2 of the number of productive unique sequences and then subtracted from one. Public and private clones were assessed among the 100 most prevalent clones of each patient and control. Clones were defined as Susac-specific when absent from the healthy and MS cohorts, from over a thousand published viral clones and from other ImmuneACCESS disease sequences. Through fastp at Q25 and MiXCR, TCRdb rebuilt clones from the public reads, retaining in-frame beta chains. Merged by CDR3 protein, the rows form single entries marked with the most common genes and DNA. TCRdb, not the authors, supplied the V and J calls. This sample is represented by 200,000 to 250,000 distinct CDR3 sequences; just over 90% of them were singletons. Of the sample, about 0.07% is held by the ten largest clones.

Peripheral blood CD8+ and CD4+ T cells from healthy donors, Susac syndrome patients and multiple sclerosis patients were profiled using high-throughput TCR beta sequencing. The multiple sclerosis controls were treatment-naive patients who had stable or active relapsing-remitting disease and met the revised McDonald criteria. Bulk CD8+ and CD4+ T cells were purified magnetically by negative isolation, whereas CD8+ TEMRA cells were enriched by FACS. Blood was collected in EDTA tubes and processed within 24 hours, with PBMCs isolated through density gradient centrifugation. PBMCs intended for TCR sequencing were cryopreserved in liquid nitrogen and thawed later in a water bath at 37 degrees C. The sorted or isolated CD4+, CD8+ and CD8+ TEMRA cells had a purity of 90% or higher.

The rearrangement combines TRBV29-1 with TRBJ2-3, with the D segment identity uncertain. The clonotype originates from a human donor with multiple sclerosis. The sequenced sample was CD4+ T cells from PBMCs. CDR3 reads: CSVERDTDTQYF. In nucleotides, the sequence is TGCAGCGTTGAACGAGACACAGATACGCAGTATTTT.